This T cell receptor (beta chain) was recovered during a study of post-analysis software for immune sequencing data. Overall study: Included courses were relapsing-remitting and secondary progressive multiple sclerosis; progressive-relapsing multiple sclerosis was also included.

Overall study findings and caveats: Diversity measured as normalized Chao1 was significantly lower in multiple sclerosis patients than in controls. With TRBV5-6, TRBV5-1 and TRBV20-1 included, about five TRBV segments were more frequent in patients than in controls.

Incorporated into the TCR beta cDNA libraries were unique molecular identifiers, which served to reduce PCR and sequencing biases. When about 0.9 to 10 million T cells were used, they gave some 520,000 cDNA molecules. From the PCR reads, TCRdb called clonotypes with MiXCR, one entry per CDR3 protein. The data contain 380,000 or so distinct CDR3 sequences, around 37% of them seen just once; the ten biggest clones take up 13%. Comment on this clonotype: The antigen remains unidentified.

With 5 bases clipped from V and 4 bases from J, the junction kept 1 base outside the gene matches. The CDR3 runs 14 residues. Germline CDR1 is MDHEN and CDR2 is SYDVKM. The chain recombines TRBV28 with TRBJ1-6; TRBD1 matches at 8 bases. The sample was blood. The receptor comes from a girl aged 10 to 17 with multiple sclerosis. The CDR3 DNA sequence: TGTGCCAGCAGTCGGGACAGGTATAATTCACCCCTCCACTTT. Its translation: CASSRDRYNSPLHF. Variable domain in full (rest from reference TRBV28 and TRBJ1-6): DVKVTQSSRYLVKRTGEKVFLECVQDMDHENMFWYRQDPGLGLRLIYFSYDVKMKEKGDIPEGYSVSREKKERFSLILESASTNQTSMYLCASSRDRYNSPLHFGNGTRLTVT.